These 29 T cell receptor beta chains came from one sample sequenced in a study of tumor and adjacent non-tumor tissue in lung cancer (dated 2018 in TCRdb). Receptor libraries were prepared by multiplex PCR. TCRdb shows the sequencer as Illumina HiSeq 2500. Following protocols modified from ARM-PCR, the researchers constructed TCRbeta libraries through three rounds of nested PCR with primers (Table S4). TCRdb took the public reads, trimmed them with fastp at Q25, ran MiXCR for clone calling and kept in-frame beta chains. Rows matching on CDR3 protein sequence are summarized as one entry with the most common DNA and genes. This sample holds tens of thousands of distinct CDR3 sequences; about two thirds were observed only once. The biggest ten clones account for roughly 12% of the sample. RNA was isolated from bulk, unsorted tissue, and RNA quality was assessed with a NanoDrop ND-1000 and an Agilent 2100.

Material for sequencing was lung tumor tissue. The receptors originated from a woman aged 70-85 years with non-small cell lung cancer.

As for this clonotype: Given the absence of the conserved phenylalanine or tryptophan at the CDR3 end, a read error is likely. The chain joins TRBV4-2 to TRBJ2-7; D uncertain. Germline values: CDR1 LGHNA, CDR2 YNFKEQ. The CDR3 sequence is 17 residues long. In DNA form, the CDR3 reads TGCACCAGCAGCCAAGATTTTCCAACATCAACCTCCTACGAGCAGTACATC. Protein: CTSSQDFPTSTSYEQYI.

To note about this clonotype: At one boundary the junction diverges from the germline segment, which might be a read error. The rearrangement uses TRBV25-1 and TRBJ1-2; a weak D match, TRBD1 (6 bases). Germline V lookup: CDR1 MGHDK, CDR2 SYGVNS. The CDR3 is 12 residues long. The CDR3 region is CANSEGGSGYTF. In DNA, the CDR3 is TGTGCCAACAGTGAAGGGGGTTCAGGCTACACCTTC.

This clonotype is medium-sized (0.01 to 0.1%) within its sample. As DNA, the CDR3 is TGCAGCGTCGCCGGGGGTGGTAATGAGCAGTTCTTC. Translated: CSVAGGGNEQFF. The rearrangement links TRBV29-1 to TRBJ2-1; D possibly corresponds to TRBD2 (6 bases). Germline V gene data show CDR1 as SQVTM and CDR2 as ANQGSEA. CDR3 size: 12 residues. V was trimmed by 6 bases and J by 7 bases, leaving 13 bases between them.

The V call is TRBV5-1, the J call TRBJ1-1; D possibly corresponds to TRBD1 (5 bases). V gave up 9 bases and J gave up 7 bases, with 19 bases separating them. Germline V gives CDR1 SGHRS, CDR2 YFSETQ. There are 13 residues in the CDR3. The CDR3 DNA is TGCGCCAACACCGCGTCAGGGCTAATTGAAGCTTTCTTT. The encoded protein is CANTASGLIEAFF.

The rearrangement links TRBV6-5 to TRBJ2-7; 9 bases are a match to TRBD2. This CDR3 is built from 11 residues. In germline, CDR1 is MNHEY, CDR2 SVGAGI. Trimming at V came to 7 bases and at J to 12 bases, leaving 7 bases not matched to a gene. The CDR3 DNA follows: TGTGCCAGCACTAGCGGGATGGCCATGTACTTC. Amino acids: CASTSGMAMYF.

The rearrangement joins TRBV12-3 or TRBV12-4 to TRBJ2-1, with TRBD2 identical over 8 bases. Trimming removed 7 bases from V and 7 bases from J; junction bases left unmatched: 6. The CDR3 is 13 amino acids. In DNA, the CDR3 is TGTGCCAGCACCCGGGGGGGGTTGAATGAGCAGTTCTTC. Encoded protein: CASTRGGLNEQFF.

The rearrangement uses TRBV29-1 and TRBJ1-2, with D unclear. Germline V gene sequence: CDR1 SQVTM, CDR2 ANQGSEA. This CDR3 spans 13 amino acids. V was shortened by 8 bases and J by 4 bases, with 17 bases between the two germline ends. As DNA, the CDR3 is TGCAGCACTCTGTCCCACGACGTCTATGGCTACACCTTC. This translates into CSTLSHDVYGYTF.

Regarding this clonotype: Mismatch with germline at one junction end may stem from a read error. V is TRBV4-1 and J is TRBJ1-2; 10 bases agree with TRBD1. CDR1 and CDR2 from the germline V gene are MGHRA and YSYEKL. There are 15 residues in the CDR3. DNA for the CDR3: TGCGACAGCAGCCAGGCCGGGACAGGGGTCTATGGCTATACCTTC. Its translation is CDSSQAGTGVYGYTF.

With regard to this clonotype: Relative to the germline gene, one junction end is altered; a read error may explain this. V usage is TRBV6-2 or TRBV6-3 and J usage is TRBJ2-1; D perhaps matches TRBD2 (6 bases). CDR3 size: 16 residues. Germline loops: CDR1 MNHEY, CDR2 SVGEGT. DNA for the CDR3: TGTGCAAGCAGTTGGCGGGGCTCCAGCCCCTACAATGAACAGTTCTTC. Translated, it gives CASSWRGSSPYNEQFF.

In this sample, this clonotype turned up many times. This chain joins TRBV5-4 and TRBJ2-3; D is undetermined. V was shortened by 1 base and J by 2 bases, with 5 bases between the two germline ends. This CDR3 region has 13 residues. Germline V gene data show CDR1 as SGHNT and CDR2 as YYREEE (reference sequence). CDR3 loop: CASSLFSTDTQYF. Written as DNA, the CDR3 is TGTGCCAGCAGCTTGTTTTCCACAGATACGCAGTATTTT.

This clonotype was found once. The rearrangement joins TRBV29-1 to TRBJ2-5, with 14 bases fitting TRBD2. The V gene's germline CDR1 is SQVTM and CDR2 ANQGSEA. This CDR3 region has 13 residues. The ends lost 8 bases at V and 10 bases at J; junction bases unmatched: 9. The CDR3 spells CSPGLAGGEVQYF. The CDR3 nucleotides read TGCAGCCCCGGACTAGCGGGAGGCGAGGTCCAGTACTTC.

This clonotype was counted a few times. This sequence may be a read error, since a much larger clone differs from it by one base. The V and J genes are TRBV7-3 and TRBJ2-3; 9 nucleotides line up with TRBD2. This CDR3 has 16 residues. Germline CDR1 is SGHTA and CDR2 is FQGTGA. This chain's CDR3 is CASSRQAGGETDRQYF. DNA for the CDR3: TGTGCCAGCAGCAGACAAGCGGGAGGTGAGACAGATAGGCAGTATTTT.

V gene TRBV10-1 combines with J gene TRBJ2-2; 10 positions match TRBD2. The germline V gene has CDR1 WNHNN and CDR2 SYGVQD (reference sequence). After removal of 5 bases from V and 8 bases from J, the junction contained 8 bases not matched to a gene. The CDR3 is made up of 15 amino acids. CDR3 in DNA: TGCGCCAGCAGTTTAGCGGGAGGAGGGGCAGGGGAGCTGTTTTTT. Protein product: CASSLAGGGAGELFF.

Concerning this clonotype itself: Relative to the germline gene, one junction end is altered; a read error may explain this. The rearrangement uses TRBV6-6 and TRBJ2-2; D possibly corresponds to TRBD2 (6 bases). The CDR3 is made up of 13 amino acids. The germline CDR1 and CDR2 sequences are MNHNY and SVGAGI (reference sequence). CDR3 protein: CASRIAEVGELFF. The CDR3 DNA follows: TGTGCCAGCAGGATAGCGGAAGTCGGGGAGTTGTTTTTT.

This clonotype is labeled as medium-sized. The J gene is TRBJ2-2, the V gene TRBV6-1; D is possibly TRBD2 (7 bases). V was pared by 7 bases and J by 6 bases, with 21 bases between. Germline-derived CDR1 and CDR2 are MNHNS and SASEGT. The CDR3 runs to 16 residues. This CDR3 reads CASIISQGLMAGELFF. The CDR3 DNA is TGTGCCAGCATCATATCACAGGGACTAATGGCCGGGGAGCTGTTTTTT.

Concerning this clonotype: Germline and junction disagree at one end, which may indicate a read error. The chain couples TRBV6-1 to TRBJ2-3, with 8 nucleotides matching TRBD2. The CDR3 contains 15 residues. Looked up from germline, CDR1 is MNHNS and CDR2 is SASEGT. This chain's CDR3 is CDSSAPAGDTDTQYF. CDR3 bases: TGTGACAGCAGTGCTCCAGCGGGAGACACAGATACGCAGTATTTT.

This clonotype occurred many times. This chain joins TRBV5-6 and TRBJ2-1; D not certain. V lost 3 bases and J 7 bases, leaving 11 bases between the germline ends. The CDR3 totals 13 residues. Germline V lookup: CDR1 SGHDT, CDR2 YYEEEE. As DNA, the CDR3 is TGTGCCAGCAGCTCTGCTAGGGTTAATGAGCAGTTCTTC. Translating gives CASSSARVNEQFF.

This clonotype was counted many times. The V call is TRBV6-2 or TRBV6-3, the J call TRBJ2-1; perhaps TRBD2 as D (5 bases). Trimming removed 6 bases from V and 0 bases from J, with 12 bases in between. CDR3 length: 15 residues. CDR1 MNHEY and CDR2 SVGEGT come from the germline V gene. DNA of the CDR3: TGTGCCAGCAGACTTTGGGAGAGCTCCTACAATGAGCAGTTCTTC. Protein product: CASRLWESSYNEQFF.

With regard to this clonotype: The missing conserved phenylalanine or tryptophan at the end of this CDR3 makes a read error likely. The rearrangement uses TRBV4-1 and TRBJ2-3; D gene ambiguous. The CDR3 runs 14 residues. CDR1 and CDR2 (germline): MGHRA, YSYEKL. V gave up 1 base and J gave up 3 bases, with 8 bases separating them. CDR3 residues: CASSQVSLTDTQYC. Written as DNA, the CDR3 is TGCGCCAGCAGCCAAGTATCCCTTACAGATACGCAGTATTGT.

This clonotype was picked up a small number of times. A single base separates this from a much larger clone, so it may be a read error. The V call is TRBV20-1, the J call TRBJ2-1, with 8 bases fitting TRBD2. The CDR3 length is 15 residues. V lost 0 bases to trimming and J lost 5 bases; unmatched junction nucleotides: 6. Germline CDR1 and CDR2: DFQATT and SNEGSKA (reference sequence). CDR3 DNA: TGCAGTGCTAGAGAATCGACTAGCGCAAACAATGAGCAGTTCTTC. Translation gives CSARESTSANNEQFF.

Of note for this clonotype: Because it lacks the conserved phenylalanine or tryptophan at the end, this CDR3 is likely a read error. The V gene is TRBV28, the J gene TRBJ2-7; possible D gene TRBD2, 5 bases. CDR1 MDHEN and CDR2 SYDVKM come from the germline V gene. CDR3 length equals 15 residues. The CDR3 region is CATSLRRGSSYEQYL. In nucleotides, the CDR3 is TGTGCCACCAGTTTGAGACGGGGAAGCTCCTACGAGCAGTACCTC.

This rearrangement joins TRBV6-6 to TRBJ1-5, with D perhaps matching TRBD1 (6 bases). Germline values: CDR1 MNHNY, CDR2 SVGAGI (reference sequence). V was clipped by 6 bases and J by 1 base, with 16 bases between them. CDR3 length: 16 residues. CDR3 sequence reads: CASSGHKGGSNQPQHF. CDR3 in DNA: TGTGCCAGCAGCGGACATAAAGGGGGGAGCAATCAGCCCCAGCATTTT.

On this clonotype itself: An end of the junction differs from the germline gene, which may be a read error. The chain employs TRBV11-3 and TRBJ2-2, with D uncertain. The germline CDR1 and CDR2 sequences are SGHNT and YENEEA. This CDR3 spans 17 amino acids. The CDR3 loop reads CASRLSPVKTNTRELFF. CDR3 DNA sequence: TGTGCCAGCAGATTAAGTCCAGTGAAGACGAACACCAGGGAGCTGTTTTTT.

The rearrangement uses TRBV6-5 and TRBJ2-7; the D gene is possibly TRBD1 (5 bases). From germline, CDR1 is MNHEY and CDR2 SVGAGI. This CDR3 spans 18 amino acids. V was pared by 5 bases and J by 3 bases, with 26 bases between. The CDR3 region is CASSVGAGWYTTNYEQYF. CDR3 sequence (DNA): TGTGCCAGCAGTGTAGGGGCAGGGTGGTACACTACAAACTACGAGCAGTACTTC.

This clonotype occurred many times. This sequence joins TRBV5-4 and TRBJ2-3, with TRBD1 as a possible D gene (5 bases). Germline assignment: CDR1 SGHNT and CDR2 YYREEE (reference sequence). V lost 2 bases, J lost 0 bases, and 10 bases lay in between. The CDR3 totals 15 residues. CDR3 sequence reads: CASSFKGASTDTQYF. CDR3 coding DNA: TGTGCCAGCAGCTTCAAAGGGGCTAGCACAGATACGCAGTATTTT.

A note on this clonotype: A much larger clone lies a single base off, so this may be a read error. The V and J genes are TRBV20-1 and TRBJ2-3, with D uncertain. There are 17 residues in the CDR3. The germline CDR1 and CDR2 sequences are DFQATT and SNEGSKA (reference sequence). CDR3 bases: TGCAGTGCTAGACCTCCCCATAAAGGACGAAGCACATATACGCAGTATTTT. Protein: CSARPPHKGRSTYTQYF.

This clonotype appeared many times. J is TRBJ1-6 and V is TRBV13; D is perhaps TRBD1 (5 bases). Germline V gene lookup returns CDR1 PRHDT and CDR2 FYEKMQ (reference sequence). V dropped 7 bases and J dropped 7 bases, with 11 bases sitting between them. This CDR3 region has 13 residues. The CDR3 reads CASNSGANSPLHF. CDR3 sequence (DNA): TGTGCCAGCAATAGTGGGGCCAATTCACCCCTCCACTTT.

This clonotype was counted once. Mismatch with germline at one junction end may stem from a read error. The rearrangement joins TRBV4-1 to TRBJ2-7; D unclear. Germline V gene sequence: CDR1 MGHRA, CDR2 YSYEKL. CDR3 length: 16 amino acids. In DNA form, the CDR3 reads TGCGCCAGCGGCCAAGGTGGTCAACTCACCTCCTACGAGCAGTACTTC. Its protein product is CASGQGGQLTSYEQYF.

This clonotype appeared a few times. One base away lies a much larger clone, so this may be a sequencing read error. The chain recombines TRBV28 with TRBJ1-4; TRBD1 agrees at 9 bases. The CDR3 loop spans 15 amino acids. CDR1 is MDHEN, CDR2 SYDVKM, per germline. Trimming removed 2 bases from V and 7 bases from J; junction bases left unmatched: 5. CDR3 protein: CASSLVGTGSEKLFF. The CDR3 DNA sequence: TGTGCCAGCAGTTTAGTTGGGACAGGGAGTGAAAAACTGTTTTTT.